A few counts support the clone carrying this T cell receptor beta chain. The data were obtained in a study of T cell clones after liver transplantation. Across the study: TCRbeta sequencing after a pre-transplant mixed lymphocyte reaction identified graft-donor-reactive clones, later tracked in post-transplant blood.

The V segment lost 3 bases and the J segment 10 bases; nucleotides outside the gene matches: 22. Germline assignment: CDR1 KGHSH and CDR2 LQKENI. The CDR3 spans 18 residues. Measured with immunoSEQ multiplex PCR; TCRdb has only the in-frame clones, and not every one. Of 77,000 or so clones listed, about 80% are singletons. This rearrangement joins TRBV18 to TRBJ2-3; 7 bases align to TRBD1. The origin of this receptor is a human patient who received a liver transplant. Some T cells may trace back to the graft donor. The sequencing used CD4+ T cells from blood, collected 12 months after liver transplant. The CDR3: CASSPTRGGSYAGWAQYF. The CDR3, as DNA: TGTGCCAGCTCACCCACGCGAGGGGGCTCCTACGCAGGGTGGGCGCAGTATTTT.